Below, 29 T cell receptor beta chains from the same sample are listed, as sequenced in a study of Ad26.COV2.S vaccination and SARS-CoV-2 variants. Described treatment: 15 to 20 received Ad26.COV2.S at low or high dose, single or two shots; 5 received placebo; per-sample allocation not given. Sampling took place 63 days after the first vaccine or placebo injection. TCRdb's copy holds only in-frame clones and misses some; the assay was immunoSEQ multiplex PCR. The repertoire holds 350,000 to 400,000 clones, with more than 85% as singletons. The starting material was peripheral blood, obtained in a trial of Ad26.COV2.S vaccine versus placebo. These TCRs come from a person aged 18-65 years who received the Ad26.COV2.S COVID-19 vaccine or a placebo.

This clone has only a few counts. The chain couples TRBV3-1 (or the pseudogene TRBV3-2) to TRBJ2-1, with 7 bases fitting TRBD1. J gave up 5 bases and V 8 bases, and 12 bases lay outside the gene matches. CDR3 length equals 15 residues. Germline CDR1 is LGHDT and CDR2 is YNNKEL (reference sequence). The CDR3 reads CASHPPGQRNNEQFF. The CDR3 region has the DNA TGTGCCAGCCACCCACCGGGACAGAGGAACAATGAGCAGTTCTTC.

This clone was seen once. Distinct nucleotide sequences in the sample also encode this CDR3. The gene calls are TRBV27 and TRBJ2-5; 9 bases are a match to TRBD1. CDR1 and CDR2 from the germline V gene are MNHEY and SMNVEV (reference sequence). The V and J ends lost 1 base and 4 bases, in that order; junction bases with no gene match: 4. The CDR3 consists of 15 residues. The CDR3 region is CASSLLGQGGETQYF. The CDR3 DNA sequence: TGTGCCAGCAGTTTATTGGGACAGGGCGGAGAGACCCAGTACTTC.

This clone has more than one count but fewer than ten. The V gene is TRBV6-5, the J gene TRBJ1-2; D call uncertain. Trimming removed 7 bases at V and 8 bases at J, with 17 bases between. Germline V gene data show CDR1 as MNHEY and CDR2 as SVGAGI. This CDR3 spans 13 amino acids. CDR3 DNA sequence: TGTGCCAGCACAAGAGAGGGCGATGGAGGCTACACCTTC. This gives the protein CASTREGDGGYTF.

The rearrangement links TRBV4-1 to TRBJ2-5; D perhaps matches TRBD2 (6 bases). The length of the CDR3 is 16 residues. V lost 1 base to trimming and J lost 5 bases, with 17 bases between them. The germline CDR1 and CDR2 sequences are MGHRA and YSYEKL. As DNA, the CDR3 is TGCGCCAGCAGCCAAGGTGGAGGGATGTCTAGGGAGACCCAGTACTTC. Translated: CASSQGGGMSRETQYF.

In this sample, this clone turned up a few times. This rearrangement joins TRBV6-6 to TRBJ2-1; D uncertain. Trimming shortened V by 0 bases and J by 4 bases, and 7 bases separated the two germline ends. The CDR3 loop spans 14 amino acids. Germline lookup yields CDR1 MNHNY and CDR2 SVGAGI (reference sequence). The DNA for the CDR3 is TGTGCCAGCAGTTACTCCGCGGTATACAATGAGCAGTTCTTC. Translated, it gives CASSYSAVYNEQFF.

J is TRBJ2-3 and V is TRBV5-1; no clear D gene. V lost 0 bases, J lost 4 bases, and 18 bases lay in between. The CDR3 is 17 residues long. Per germline, CDR1 SGHRS and CDR2 YFSETQ. CDR3 amino acids: CASSLDYGPAGPDTQYF. CDR3 DNA sequence: TGCGCCAGCAGCTTGGACTACGGCCCCGCCGGTCCAGATACGCAGTATTTT.

The chain is built from TRBV5-4 and TRBJ2-1; TRBD1 might be the D (7 bases). Looked up from germline, CDR1 is SGHNT and CDR2 is YYREEE (reference sequence). This CDR3 has 14 residues. V was pared by 4 bases and J by 10 bases, with 18 bases between. The CDR3 loop is CASSLTTGAGEQFF. CDR3 coding DNA: TGTGCCAGCAGCCTCACTACAGGGGCGGGGGAGCAGTTCTTC.

V usage is TRBV27 and J usage is TRBJ2-3; D is perhaps TRBD1 or TRBD2 (6 bases each). Germline values: CDR1 MNHEY, CDR2 SMNVEV (reference sequence). CDR3 length equals 16 residues. Trimming took 4 bases from V and 1 from J, leaving 15 bases between them. CDR3 coding DNA: TGTGCCAGCAGTTCCACTGGGGGGCCAGGCACAGATACGCAGTATTTT. It specifies CASSSTGGPGTDTQYF.

This rearrangement joins TRBV19 to TRBJ1-2, with D hard to call. Germline values: CDR1 LNHDA, CDR2 SQIVND (reference sequence). CDR3 size: 12 residues. Deletions cut 2 bases from V and 5 bases from J, with 6 bases between. CDR3 sequence: CASSISGYGYTF. The CDR3 region has the DNA TGTGCCAGTAGTATATCTGGGTATGGCTACACCTTC.

This clone was counted only a few times. The rearrangement uses TRBV4-1 and TRBJ1-2, with 11 bases identical to TRBD1. V shed 4 bases, J shed 2 bases, and the junction held 0 bases outside the gene matches. This CDR3 comprises 14 residues. Germline V gene sequence: CDR1 MGHRA, CDR2 YSYEKL. The CDR3 sequence: CASSRDRGNYGYTF. The CDR3 DNA reads as TGCGCCAGCAGCCGGGACAGGGGGAACTATGGCTACACCTTC.

V gene TRBV5-1 combines with J gene TRBJ2-1; D unclear. The CDR3 sequence is 15 residues long. V lost 2 bases to trimming and J lost 0 bases, with 9 bases between them. Germline loops: CDR1 SGHRS, CDR2 YFSETQ. The CDR3 DNA is TGCGCCAGCAGCTTTACACCAAGCTCCTACAATGAGCAGTTCTTC. Amino acid sequence: CASSFTPSSYNEQFF.

The rearrangement links TRBV21-1 to TRBJ1-6; the DNA was not compared with TRBD1, the D call given in the table. TRBV21-1 is labeled a pseudogene. The CDR3 has 18 residues. The CDR3: CASSKEGARRSYNSPLHF. Here the CDR3 DNA reads TGTGCCAGCAGCAAAGAAGGGGCGCGAAGGTCCTATAATTCACCCCTCCACTTT.

CDR3 region: CASSQDMMNGYEQYF. For the CDR3, the DNA is TGTGCCAGCAGCCAAGATATGATGAACGGCTACGAGCAGTACTTC. J is TRBJ2-7 and V is TRBV3-1 (or the pseudogene TRBV3-2); no reliable D call. The germline V and J ends were trimmed by 0 bases and 3 bases, with 12 bases remaining between them. CDR3 length equals 15 residues. Germline CDR1 and CDR2: LGHDT and YNNKEL (reference sequence).

This clone appeared a few times. Distinct nucleotide sequences in the sample also encode this CDR3. This chain links TRBV20-1 with TRBJ1-1; D is unclear. Germline assignment: CDR1 DFQATT and CDR2 SNEGSKA (reference sequence). V was clipped by 1 base and J by 1 base, with 1 base between them. This CDR3 comprises 11 residues. CDR3 loop: CSARGNTEAFF. CDR3 DNA: TGCAGTGCTAGAGGGAACACTGAAGCTTTCTTT.

DNA for the CDR3: TGTGCCAGCAGTTTATCTGGACAGGGAGGCGGCAATGAGCAGTTCTTC. Translation: CASSLSGQGGGNEQFF. J is TRBJ2-1 and V is TRBV27; 8 bases fit TRBD1. Germline V gene sequence: CDR1 MNHEY, CDR2 SMNVEV (reference sequence). The CDR3 length is 16 residues. V dropped 0 bases and J dropped 6; count of bases not matched to a gene: 7.

This clone was seen more than once but under ten times. V and J are TRBV5-1 and TRBJ2-2; unclear D gene. The CDR3 covers 13 residues. V was pared by 3 bases and J by 6 bases, with 9 bases between. Germline CDR1 reads SGHRS; CDR2 reads YFSETQ. CDR3 loop: CASSSPVPGELFF. CDR3 DNA sequence: TGCGCCAGCAGCTCACCGGTACCCGGGGAGCTGTTTTTT.

This clone was counted between two and nine times. The rearrangement joins TRBV5-6 to TRBJ1-2; D might be TRBD1 (6 bases). The V gene lost 2 bases and the J gene lost 7 bases, with 18 bases spanning the gap. The length of the CDR3 is 15 residues. Germline CDR1 is SGHDT and CDR2 is YYEEEE. The CDR3 DNA reads as TGTGCCAGCAGCTTCCGACAGGAGCTTCATCTTGGCTACACCTTC. Protein: CASSFRQELHLGYTF.

The chain recombines TRBV27 with TRBJ1-2; no firm D call. The CDR3 is made up of 15 amino acids. Germline CDR1 MNHEY, CDR2 SMNVEV (reference sequence). The V and J ends lost 0 bases and 8 bases respectively, with 16 bases between them. The CDR3 DNA reads TGTGCCAGCAGTTTATCTAGTGACCGGGGAGGGGGCTACACCTTC. Translation: CASSLSSDRGGGYTF.

This clone came up a few times. J is TRBJ2-2 and V is TRBV18; 9 bases are shared with TRBD1. The germline V gene has CDR1 KGHSH and CDR2 LQKENI. The CDR3 length is 18 residues. J was trimmed by 4 bases and V by 3 bases; bases with no gene match: 12. For the CDR3, the DNA is TGTGCCAGCTCACCGAGCGGACAGGGGACCATCTCCACCGGGGAGCTGTTTTTT. Its protein product is CASSPSGQGTISTGELFF.

A word on this clone: The identical CDR3 is also encoded by other nucleotide sequences in the sample. This chain connects TRBV3-1 (or the pseudogene TRBV3-2) to TRBJ1-1, with D tentatively TRBD1 (6 bases). This CDR3 region has 12 residues. V lost 3 bases, J lost 6 bases, and 8 bases lay in between. Germline V gene sequence: CDR1 LGHDT, CDR2 YNNKEL (reference sequence). CDR3 sequence (DNA): TGTGCCAGCAGCCATGGGGGCCCTGAAGCTTTCTTT. Residues: CASSHGGPEAFF.

The chain employs TRBV19 and TRBJ2-7; TRBD1 aligns across 8 bases. This CDR3 has 14 amino acids. V gave up 7 bases and J gave up 6 bases; unmatched junction bases: 11. The germline V gene encodes CDR1 LNHDA and CDR2 SQIVND (reference sequence). CDR3 sequence reads: CASNGEQGAGEQYF. The CDR3 DNA follows: TGTGCCAGTAATGGAGAGCAGGGGGCGGGCGAGCAGTACTTC.

This rearrangement joins TRBV3-1 (or the pseudogene TRBV3-2) to TRBJ2-5, with D maybe TRBD2 (6 bases). The CDR3 is made up of 16 amino acids. Germline CDR1 is LGHDT and CDR2 is YNNKEL (reference sequence). The V and J ends lost 0 bases and 7 bases respectively, with 18 bases between them. The CDR3 coding sequence is TGTGCCAGCAGCCAAGATGCGGGGACCCGAGAAGGGACCCAGTACTTC. Protein product: CASSQDAGTREGTQYF.

This chain links TRBV5-1 with TRBJ2-3, with D uncertain. Trimming removed 0 bases from V and 2 bases from J, with 7 bases in between. Germline CDR1 SGHRS, CDR2 YFSETQ. The CDR3 consists of 14 residues. The CDR3 loop reads CASSLEGITDTQYF. The DNA for the CDR3 is TGCGCCAGCAGCTTGGAAGGCATCACAGATACGCAGTATTTT.

This clone was seen just once. V is TRBV28 and J is TRBJ1-2; TRBD1 agrees at 9 bases. The CDR3 sequence is 14 residues long. The V gene's germline CDR1 is MDHEN and CDR2 SYDVKM. V dropped 6 bases and J dropped 4; count of bases not matched to a gene: 6. The chain's CDR3 is CASRTQGAVYGYTF. The CDR3 DNA reads TGTGCCAGCAGAACACAGGGGGCCGTCTATGGCTACACCTTC.

The rearrangement uses TRBV7-9 and TRBJ2-5; 10 nucleotides line up with TRBD2. Germline V lookup: CDR1 SEHNR, CDR2 FQNEAQ (reference sequence). The CDR3 length is 15 residues. Trimming removed 5 bases from V and 1 base from J; junction bases left unmatched: 4. The CDR3 protein is CASSPLAGAQETQYF. The CDR3 DNA follows: TGTGCCAGCAGCCCCCTAGCGGGGGCCCAAGAGACCCAGTACTTC.

V and J are TRBV19 and TRBJ2-7, with 9 bases identical to TRBD1. The CDR3 runs to 14 residues. V lost 5 bases to trimming and J lost 4 bases; unmatched junction nucleotides: 6. The germline gives CDR1 LNHDA, CDR2 SQIVND (reference sequence). CDR3 loop: CASSLRQGGYEQYF. The CDR3, as DNA: TGTGCCAGTAGTCTAAGACAGGGGGGTTACGAGCAGTACTTC. Based on the CDR3 plus reference TRBV19 and TRBJ2-7, the full variable domain is DGGITQSPKYLFRKEGQNVTLSCEQNLNHDAMYWYRQDPGQGLRLIYYSQIVNDFQKGDIAEGYSVSREKKESFPLTVTSAQKNPTAFYLCASSLRQGGYEQYFGPGTRLTVT.

The chain joins TRBV7-8 to TRBJ2-5; 9 bases line up with TRBD1. Germline CDR1 SGHVS, CDR2 FQNEAQ. This CDR3 comprises 15 residues. V shed 2 bases and J 4 bases; nucleotides not matched to a gene: 5. The CDR3 sequence: CASSLKWTGVETQYF. CDR3 DNA sequence: TGTGCCAGCAGCTTAAAATGGACAGGGGTAGAGACCCAGTACTTC.

The chain joins TRBV18 to TRBJ1-3; a possible D gene is TRBD1 (6 bases). V gave up 6 bases and J gave up 0 bases, with 12 bases separating them. The CDR3 contains 15 residues. The germline CDR1 and CDR2 sequences are KGHSH and LQKENI. The CDR3 loop is CASSDRQSSGNTIYF. CDR3 DNA sequence: TGTGCCAGCTCGGACAGACAGAGCTCTGGAAACACCATATATTTT.

The rearrangement links TRBV6-5 to TRBJ2-5; possibly TRBD2 for D (7 bases). Trimming cost V 5 bases and J 4 bases, with 17 bases left between them. CDR1 and CDR2 from the germline V gene are MNHEY and SVGAGI. The length of the CDR3 is 15 residues. CDR3 DNA: TGTGCCAGCAGTCCCCTTGAGGGGGGGAGAGAGACCCAGTACTTC. Amino acids: CASSPLEGGRETQYF.